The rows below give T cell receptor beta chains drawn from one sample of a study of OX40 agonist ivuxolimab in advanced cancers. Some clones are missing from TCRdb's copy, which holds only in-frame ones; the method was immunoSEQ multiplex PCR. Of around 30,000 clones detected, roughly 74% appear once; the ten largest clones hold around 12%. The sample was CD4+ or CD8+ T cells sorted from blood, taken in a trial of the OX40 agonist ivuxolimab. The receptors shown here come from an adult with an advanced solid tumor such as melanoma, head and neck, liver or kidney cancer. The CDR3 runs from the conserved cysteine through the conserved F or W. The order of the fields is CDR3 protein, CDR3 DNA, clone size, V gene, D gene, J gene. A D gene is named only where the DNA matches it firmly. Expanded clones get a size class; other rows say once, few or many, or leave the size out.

CASSKGYGYTF TGTGCCAGCAGCAAGGGGTATGGCTACACCTTC once TRBV9 - TRBJ1-2
CASTLTGKLGSPLHF TGTGCCAGCACCTTAACAGGGAAATTGGGTTCACCCCTCCACTTT - TRBV6-5 - TRBJ1-6
CASSLPRQNEKLFF TGTGCCAGCAGCTTACCCAGACAGAATGAAAAACTGTTTTTT - TRBV7-2 - TRBJ1-4
CASIGRVRWTDTQYF TGTGCCAGCATCGGGAGGGTCCGGTGGACAGATACGCAGTATTTT - TRBV2 TRBD2 TRBJ2-3
CASSLASGGTSSYEQYF TGTGCCAGCAGCTTAGCTAGCGGGGGGACCAGCTCCTACGAGCAGTACTTC - TRBV11-3 TRBD2 TRBJ2-7
CASSFSDRLNEQFF TGCGCCAGCAGCTTCTCGGACAGGCTGAATGAGCAGTTCTTC few TRBV5-1 TRBD1 TRBJ2-1
CASTHTKKRNTIYF TGTGCCAGCACCCACACCAAAAAGCGAAACACCATATATTTT many TRBV11-3 - TRBJ1-3
CASSVAGGADTQYF TGTGCCAGCAGTGTTGCAGGGGGAGCAGATACGCAGTATTTT - TRBV2 TRBD1 TRBJ2-3
CASSWRGGQSDTQYF TGTGCCAGCAGCTGGAGGGGGGGACAATCAGATACGCAGTATTTT once TRBV7-2 - TRBJ2-3
CASSPNSNQPQHF TGTGCCAGCAGCCCTAACAGCAATCAGCCCCAGCATTTT few TRBV6-5 - TRBJ1-5
CASSLASGQAKGYTF TGTGCCAGCAGCTTAGCCTCGGGACAAGCAAAAGGCTACACCTTC medium-sized TRBV7-9 - TRBJ1-2
CASSEGVGYTF TGTGCCAGCAGTGAAGGGGTAGGCTACACCTTC - TRBV6-5 - TRBJ1-2
CASSETSPNSKETQYF TGTGCCAGCAGTGAGACTAGTCCAAATTCGAAAGAGACCCAGTACTTC - TRBV6-1 - TRBJ2-5
CASSGWGVMNTEAFF TGCGCCAGCAGCGGATGGGGGGTGATGAACACTGAAGCTTTCTTT - TRBV10-2 - TRBJ1-1
CASLLDSTGANVLTF TGTGCCAGCCTTTTAGACAGTACTGGGGCCAACGTCCTGACTTTC - TRBV6-1 - TRBJ2-6
CASENYNEQFF TGTGCCAGCGAGAACTACAATGAGCAGTTCTTC - TRBV2 - TRBJ2-1
CASSIGPSYGLFF TGTGCCAGTAGTATAGGCCCCAGCTACGGGCTGTTTTTT - TRBV19 - TRBJ2-2
CSVGEGMWANTEAFF TGCAGCGTTGGAGAGGGGATGTGGGCGAACACTGAAGCTTTCTTT - TRBV29-1 - TRBJ1-1
CASSSFGGAELELFF TGCGCCAGCAGCTCCTTCGGGGGGGCTGAGCTGGAGCTGTTTTTT - TRBV5-1 TRBD2 TRBJ2-2
CASSQLGPVETQYF TGTGCCAGCAGCCAACTGGGGCCGGTAGAGACCCAGTACTTC - TRBV14 - TRBJ2-5
CASSLATGQGFEKLFF TGCGCCAGCAGCTTGGCCACGGGACAGGGATTCGAAAAACTGTTTTTT - TRBV5-1 TRBD1 TRBJ1-4
CARSYLAGGPYEQFF TGTGCCAGAAGCTACCTAGCGGGGGGGCCATATGAGCAGTTCTTC - TRBV5-3 TRBD2 TRBJ2-1
CSARNTEAFF TGCAGCGCCCGAAACACTGAAGCTTTCTTT - TRBV29-1 - TRBJ1-1
CASSSPPYNEQFF TGTGCCAGCAGTTCCCCCCCCTACAATGAGCAGTTCTTC - TRBV27 - TRBJ2-1
CASSALDRVFYYGYTF TGTGCCAGCAGTGCCCTGGACAGGGTGTTTTACTATGGCTACACCTTC - TRBV6-1 TRBD1 TRBJ1-2
CASSYQGANYGYTF TGTGCCAGCAGTTACCAGGGGGCTAACTATGGCTACACCTTC few TRBV6-6 TRBD1 TRBJ1-2
CASSGFNTEAFF TGTGCCAGCAGCGGGTTTAACACTGAAGCTTTCTTT - TRBV7-9 - TRBJ1-1
CSGGQYNQPQHF TGCAGCGGCGGACAGTACAATCAGCCCCAGCATTTT - TRBV29-1 - TRBJ1-5
CASSQDRGAGGAETQYF TGTGCCAGCAGCCAAGATCGGGGAGCGGGGGGCGCAGAGACCCAGTACTTC - TRBV4-2 TRBD2 TRBJ2-5
CASSLDRETQYF TGTGCCAGCAGCTTAGATCGAGAGACCCAGTACTTC - TRBV11-2 - TRBJ2-5
CASSNATGDAKNIQYF TGTGCCAGCAGCAACGCGACAGGGGACGCCAAAAACATTCAGTACTTC - TRBV21-1 - TRBJ2-4
CAWSVGGFSYEQYF TGTGCCTGGAGTGTTGGGGGTTTCTCCTACGAGCAGTACTTC - TRBV30 - TRBJ2-7
CAISTGTTNTEAFF TGTGCCATCAGTACCGGGACAACCAACACTGAAGCTTTCTTT - TRBV10-3 - TRBJ1-1
CSALAPNEQFF TGCAGTGCCCTAGCCCCCAATGAGCAGTTCTTC - TRBV20-1 - TRBJ2-1
CASSQETSRSYEQYF TGTGCCAGCAGCCAAGAGACTAGTCGCTCCTACGAGCAGTACTTC - TRBV14 - TRBJ2-7
CASSSGGETQYF TGTGCCAGCAGCTCAGGGGGGGAGACCCAGTACTTC once TRBV6-5 - TRBJ2-5
CASSFLQGASSPLHF TGTGCCAGCAGTTTCTTACAGGGCGCGAGTTCACCCCTCCACTTT - TRBV6-5 - TRBJ1-6